Shown below are 30 T cell receptor beta chains from a single sample sequenced in a study of blood T cell repertoires in COVID-19. Assay used: immunoSEQ multiplex PCR; TCRdb lists only in-frame clones, some missing. The sample includes under 300,000 clones, around 90% of them seen just once. Sequenced: PBMCs or T cells enriched from blood (not recorded which). All receptors come from a woman aged 35 to 49 who had recovered from COVID-19.

In this sample, this clone turned up a few times. The chain links TRBV23-1 to TRBJ1-5, with D possibly matching TRBD1 (5 bases). TRBV23-1 is noted as an ORF with a role that remains uncertain. V lost 0 bases, J lost 0 bases, and 9 bases lay in between. This CDR3 spans 16 amino acids. This chain's CDR3 is CASSQSTEYSNQPQHF. As DNA, the CDR3 is TGCGCCAGCAGTCAATCGACAGAATATAGCAATCAGCCCCAGCATTTT.

The rearrangement links TRBV6-5 to TRBJ1-6; TRBD1 matches at 8 bases. V shed 11 bases, J shed 10 bases, and the junction held 10 bases outside the gene matches. This CDR3 is built from 13 residues. Germline V gene sequence: CDR1 MNHEY, CDR2 SVGAGI. The CDR3 DNA sequence: TGTGCCCACAGGGGGGCGAGCCTGTCACCCCTCCACTTT. Protein: CAHRGASLSPLHF.

The chain carries TRBV7-3 and TRBJ1-1, with TRBD1 matching over 10 bases. Germline CDR1 SGHTA, CDR2 FQGTGA. The CDR3 is 14 residues long. J lost 6 bases, V lost 5 bases, and 6 bases had no gene match. This chain's CDR3 is CASSTDRGAAEAFF. CDR3 in DNA: TGTGCCAGCAGCACGGACAGGGGGGCGGCTGAAGCTTTCTTT.

This chain's CDR3 is CASSQVGSHQPQHF. The DNA for the CDR3 is TGCGCCAGCAGCCAAGTAGGGAGCCACCAGCCCCAGCATTTT. The gene calls are TRBV4-1 and TRBJ1-5; no clear D gene. Trimming removed 1 base at V and 7 bases at J, with 11 bases between. Germline V gene lookup returns CDR1 MGHRA and CDR2 YSYEKL. This CDR3 has 14 amino acids.

The J gene is TRBJ2-1, the V gene TRBV5-8, with TRBD2 matching over 9 bases. Trimming took 2 bases from V and 3 from J; bases not matched to a gene: 3. This CDR3 is built from 15 residues. The germline V gene encodes CDR1 SGHTS and CDR2 YDEGEE. The CDR3 DNA is TGTGCCAGCAGCTTTGTTAGCGGGAGCTACAATGAGCAGTTCTTC. The encoded protein is CASSFVSGSYNEQFF.

CDR3 loop: CASSPRHQGPYGYTF. In DNA, the CDR3 is TGTGCCAGCAGCCCGAGGCACCAGGGCCCCTATGGCTACACCTTC. V and J are TRBV9 and TRBJ1-2; D may be TRBD1 (5 bases). The V gene's germline CDR1 is SGDLS and CDR2 YYNGEE. Between the trimmed V and J ends, which lost 4 bases and 4 bases, there was a span of 17 bases. The CDR3 runs to 15 residues.

V usage is TRBV7-2 and J usage is TRBJ1-3; D not resolved. The V gene lost 2 bases and the J gene lost 4 bases, with 12 bases spanning the gap. The CDR3 is 15 residues long. Germline CDR1 is SGHTA and CDR2 is FQGNSA. CDR3 protein: CASSLFGSSGNTIYF. The CDR3 bases are TGTGCCAGCAGCTTATTCGGGAGCTCAGGAAACACCATATATTTT.

This clone occurred a few times. The J gene is TRBJ2-1, the V gene TRBV24-1; TRBD1 matches at 9 bases. V lost 5 bases to trimming and J lost 6 bases; unmatched junction nucleotides: 10. There are 16 residues in the CDR3. CDR1 is KGHDR and CDR2 is SFDVKD in the germline V gene. The CDR3 DNA follows: TGTGCCACCAGTGGTGGCCGGGACAGGGAGGGCAATGAGCAGTTCTTC. Translated, it gives CATSGGRDREGNEQFF.

The chain carries TRBV27 and TRBJ2-1, with 7 nucleotides matching TRBD2. Unmatched junction bases numbered 11, after V lost 0 bases and J lost 6 bases. CDR3 length equals 17 residues. Germline CDR1 is MNHEY and CDR2 is SMNVEV (reference sequence). The CDR3 nucleotides are TGTGCCAGCAGTTTATCCGTAGGGGAGGGCGTATTCAATGAGCAGTTCTTC. Protein: CASSLSVGEGVFNEQFF.

The chain is built from TRBV11-2 and TRBJ1-1, with TRBD1 identical over 8 bases. CDR3 length equals 13 residues. From germline, CDR1 is SGHAT and CDR2 FQNNGV. Unmatched junction bases numbered 8, after V lost 4 bases and J lost 10 bases. As DNA, the CDR3 is TGTGCCAGCAGCTCCGGACAGGGAATACGAGCTTTCTTT. Its protein is CASSSGQGIRAFF.

As DNA, the CDR3 is TGTGCCAGTAAACTAGACTCCTACGAGCAGTACTTC. Its translation is CASKLDSYEQYF. The V call is TRBV19, the J call TRBJ2-7, with a weak D call TRBD2 (5 bases). V was pared by 7 bases and J by 0 bases, with 7 bases between. CDR1 is LNHDA, CDR2 SQIVND, per germline (reference sequence). The CDR3 is 12 residues long.

V and J are TRBV12-5 and TRBJ1-6; 7 bases are a match to TRBD1. This CDR3 spans 17 amino acids. Germline CDR1 reads LGHNT; CDR2 reads FRNRAP. V lost 5 bases, J lost 6 bases, and 13 bases stayed unmatched. CDR3 region: CASGLYRGELGNSPLHF. As DNA, the CDR3 is TGTGCTAGTGGTCTTTACAGGGGAGAGTTAGGTAATTCACCCCTCCACTTT.

The V call is TRBV4-2, the J call TRBJ1-1; D is unresolved. This CDR3 has 15 residues. Germline CDR1 LGHNA, CDR2 YNFKEQ. The ends were cut back, 4 bases at V and 1 base at J, with 13 bases in the middle. The CDR3 sequence is CASSPLGVKNTEAFF. CDR3 nucleotide sequence: TGTGCCAGCAGCCCATTGGGAGTTAAGAACACTGAAGCTTTCTTT.

The CDR3 DNA is TGCGCCAGCAGTGACTACGGAGATACGCAGTATTTT. Its protein is CASSDYGDTQYF. The chain links TRBV10-2 to TRBJ2-3, with D hard to call. In germline, CDR1 is WSHSY, CDR2 SAAADI. This CDR3 spans 12 amino acids. Trimming cost V 3 bases and J 5 bases, with 6 bases left between them.

The chain has TRBV11-2 and TRBJ2-7; 9 bases map to TRBD1. From germline, CDR1 is SGHAT and CDR2 FQNNGV. The V gene end was trimmed by 3 bases and the J gene end by 7 bases; junction bases not matched to a gene: 7. This CDR3 comprises 14 residues. The CDR3 is CASSLDRGALEQYF. Written as DNA, the CDR3 is TGTGCCAGCAGCTTGGACAGGGGTGCTCTGGAGCAGTACTTC.

The rearrangement uses TRBV7-8 and TRBJ2-7; 11 nucleotides line up with TRBD2. The germline CDR1 and CDR2 sequences are SGHVS and FQNEAQ. The CDR3 is made up of 16 amino acids. The J segment lost 0 bases and the V segment lost 5 bases, leaving 6 bases of the junction unmatched. The CDR3 protein is CASSPLAGGNSYEQYF. The CDR3 nucleotides read TGTGCCAGCAGCCCTCTAGCGGGAGGCAACTCCTACGAGCAGTACTTC. The full variable domain, in which reference TRBV7-8 and TRBJ2-7 provide the parts outside the CDR3, is GAGVSQSPRYKVAKRGQDVALRCDPISGHVSLFWYQQALGQGPEFLTYFQNEAQLDKSGLPSDRFFAERPEGSVSTLKIQRTQQEDSAVYLCASSPLAGGNSYEQYFGPGTRLTVT.

The genes are TRBV5-1 and TRBJ2-1; D uncertain. V was trimmed by 4 bases and J by 2 bases, leaving 10 bases between them. CDR1 and CDR2 (germline): SGHRS, YFSETQ. This CDR3 is built from 14 residues. The CDR3 region has the DNA TGCGCCAGCAGCCCTTACGACACCTACAATGAGCAGTTCTTC. This sequence encodes CASSPYDTYNEQFF.

The chain employs TRBV19 and TRBJ1-5; TRBD1 is a possible D gene (5 bases). Trimming stripped 5 bases from V and 1 base from J, with 15 bases between. The CDR3 runs 16 residues. Germline V CDR1 and CDR2: LNHDA, SQIVND (reference sequence). CDR3 nucleotide sequence: TGTGCCAGTAGTCCTCGTCTAGGGGAAAGCAATCAGCCCCAGCATTTT. It translates to CASSPRLGESNQPQHF.

The CDR3 DNA sequence: TGTGCCAGCAGCCCGGGGGGGATGGGGCCTGCTGGGGCCAACGTCCTGACTTTC. Translation gives CASSPGGMGPAGANVLTF. V usage is TRBV5-4 and J usage is TRBJ2-6, with 8 bases lining up with TRBD2. CDR3 length: 18 residues. V lost 4 bases and J lost 2; bases outside the gene matches: 11. Germline V gene sequence: CDR1 SGHNT, CDR2 YYREEE (reference sequence).

V is TRBV7-8 and J is TRBJ2-7, with 8 bases that match TRBD2. V dropped 7 bases and J dropped 3; count of bases not matched to a gene: 11. The CDR3 has 15 residues. Germline V gene lookup returns CDR1 SGHVS and CDR2 FQNEAQ. CDR3 residues: CASIRGGAGGYEQYF. The CDR3 DNA is TGTGCCAGCATCCGAGGCGGGGCGGGGGGCTACGAGCAGTACTTC.

This clone was observed a few times. The chain combines TRBV5-6 with TRBJ1-4; no reliable D call. The CDR3 consists of 18 residues. V lost 2 bases, J lost 7 bases, and 24 bases lay in between. The germline CDR1 and CDR2 sequences are SGHDT and YYEEEE. CDR3 residues: CASSFGPLSILSGEKLFF. CDR3 in DNA: TGTGCCAGCAGCTTTGGCCCTCTTAGCATCTTATCTGGTGAAAAACTGTTTTTT.

Only a few counts were recorded for this clone. This chain joins TRBV6-1 and TRBJ1-5; D might be TRBD1 (6 bases). The CDR3 loop spans 15 amino acids. The germline V gene has CDR1 MNHNS and CDR2 SASEGT. Deletions cut 3 bases from V and 1 base from J, with 10 bases between. The CDR3 reads CASSDVGASNQPQHF. The CDR3 nucleotides are TGTGCCAGCAGTGATGTGGGGGCGAGCAATCAGCCCCAGCATTTT.

The rearrangement joins TRBV7-6 to TRBJ2-5; 7 bases line up with TRBD1. V shed 4 bases, J shed 5 bases, and the junction held 10 bases outside the gene matches. Germline V gives CDR1 SGHVS, CDR2 FNYEAQ. There are 15 residues in the CDR3. The CDR3 loop is CASSSTGSSMETQYF. As DNA, the CDR3 is TGTGCCAGCAGCTCGACAGGGTCCTCCATGGAGACCCAGTACTTC.

The chain uses TRBV24-1 and TRBJ2-3, with D perhaps TRBD1 (6 bases). Germline assignment: CDR1 KGHDR and CDR2 SFDVKD. Trimming removed 5 bases from V and 6 bases from J, with 17 bases in between. CDR3 length: 15 amino acids. Here the CDR3 reads CATSGGRGTADTQYF. The DNA of the CDR3 is TGTGCCACCAGTGGTGGCAGGGGTACAGCTGATACGCAGTATTTT.

The rearrangement uses TRBV12-5 and TRBJ1-4, with TRBD1 matching 8 bases. The CDR3 is made up of 15 amino acids. V lost 5 bases, J lost 8 bases, and 10 bases stayed unmatched. The germline V gene encodes CDR1 LGHNT and CDR2 FRNRAP. The CDR3 DNA follows: TGTGCTAGTGGTGCCGGGACAGGAGGAAAAGAAAAACTGTTTTTT. This codes for CASGAGTGGKEKLFF.

This clone was seen just once. The chain couples TRBV4-2 to TRBJ1-3; 9 nucleotides align to TRBD1. After removal of 2 bases from V and 4 bases from J, the junction contained 6 bases not matched to a gene. Germline V gene data show CDR1 as LGHNA and CDR2 as YNFKEQ. There are 16 residues in the CDR3. For the CDR3, the DNA is TGTGCCAGCAGCCAAAGCCGGGACAGGGCCGGAAACACCATATATTTT. This sequence encodes CASSQSRDRAGNTIYF.

The gene calls are TRBV5-1 and TRBJ2-3, with 9 bases that match TRBD2. From germline, CDR1 is SGHRS and CDR2 YFSETQ. The CDR3 length is 16 residues. With 4 bases clipped from V and 1 base from J, the junction kept 7 bases outside the gene matches. The DNA for the CDR3 is TGCGCCAGCAGCCCCGGACTAGCGATAGGCACAGATACGCAGTATTTT. Encoded protein: CASSPGLAIGTDTQYF.

V gene TRBV6-2 or TRBV6-3 combines with J gene TRBJ2-7; TRBD2 might be the D (6 bases). The V gene's germline CDR1 is MNHEY and CDR2 SVGEGT. The V gene lost 0 bases and the J gene lost 3 bases, with 18 bases spanning the gap. The CDR3 is made up of 17 amino acids. The CDR3 region is CASSYSLGGGIFYEQYF. CDR3 nucleotide sequence: TGTGCCAGCAGTTACTCCCTCGGTGGGGGGATATTCTACGAGCAGTACTTC.

The V call is TRBV29-1, the J call TRBJ2-5; a weak D match, TRBD2 (5 bases). Germline lookup yields CDR1 SQVTM and CDR2 ANQGSEA. CDR3 length equals 14 residues. V dropped 4 bases and J dropped 4 bases, with 16 bases sitting between them. CDR3 coding DNA: TGCAGCGTTGGGAGGAGGCGTCTGCGAGAGACCCAGTACTTC. Translated, it gives CSVGRRRLRETQYF.

This sequence joins TRBV7-3 and TRBJ2-1; 12 nucleotides align to TRBD2. V gave up 5 bases and J gave up 3 bases; unmatched junction bases: 8. The CDR3 extends over 17 amino acids. Germline V gene sequence: CDR1 SGHTA, CDR2 FQGTGA. In DNA, the CDR3 is TGTGCCAGCAGCCCTCGACCGGGACTAGCGGGCTACAATGAGCAGTTCTTC. Its translation: CASSPRPGLAGYNEQFF.